The clone carrying this TCR beta chain occurred once. This sample is drawn from a study of blood T cell repertoires in COVID-19. Study as a whole: From the United States, Italy and Spain came samples of acute and convalescent COVID-19. PBMCs, B-cell-depleted T cells, or T cells provided the cDNA or gDNA that made up the material.

The CDR3 sequence is 15 residues long. J lost 0 bases, V lost 4 bases, and 4 bases had no gene match. CDR1 is SNHLY, CDR2 FYNNEI, per germline. In the authors' methods: Reference gene primer amplification gave estimated nucleated cell counts. Method: immunoSEQ multiplex PCR; TCRdb's copy keeps in-frame clones and lacks some. V, J and clone size derive from that table, while D and trimming were established from the DNA sequence. This sample has 150,000 to 200,000 clones, with around four fifths found just once. The sequencing sample was made of peripheral blood. The V and J genes are TRBV2 and TRBJ2-3, with 7 bases matching TRBD2. This TCR derives from a man between 65 and 79 years old with acute or convalescent COVID-19. DNA of the CDR3: TGTGCCAGCAGTGTCCTAGCGGCTAGCACAGATACGCAGTATTTT. Protein sequence: CASSVLAASTDTQYF.